A selection of T cell receptor beta chains follows, all from one sample in a study of blood T cell repertoires in COVID-19. Produced via immunoSEQ multiplex PCR; TCRdb's table is partial and in-frame only. This table holds more than 100,000 clones, roughly four fifths found once. The source material was PBMCs or T cells enriched from blood (not recorded which). The receptors stem from a man aged 40-50 years with acute COVID-19. CDR3s include the opening cysteine and the closing phenylalanine or tryptophan. A D gene is named only where the DNA matches it firmly. Rows may omit the clone size; those that give it use once, few, many or a size class.

J | V | size | D | DNA | CDR3
TRBJ2-5 | TRBV7-9 | NA | NA | TGTGCCAGCAGCCCAAACCCAGACAGGCAAGAGACCCAGTACTTC | CASSPNPDRQETQYF
TRBJ2-2 | TRBV3-1/TRBV3-2 | NA | TRBD2 | TGTGCCAGCACCGCCAGGTTCCTAGCGGGGGGGCCCGGGGAGCTGTTTTTT | CASTARFLAGGPGELFF
TRBJ2-5 | TRBV10-1 | few | NA | TGCGCCAGCAGTGAGGAAGGAGGGTGGGAGACCCAGTACTTC | CASSEEGGWETQYF
TRBJ2-7 | TRBV18 | NA | TRBD2 | TGTGCCAGCTCCCCAGGACTAGCGGGAAGCTCCTACGAGCAGTACTTC | CASSPGLAGSSYEQYF
TRBJ2-7 | TRBV28 | NA | NA | TGTGCCAGCAGTCGCCCAAGGGGTTCCAACGAGCAGTACTTC | CASSRPRGSNEQYF
TRBJ1-2 | TRBV28 | NA | TRBD1 | TGTGCCAGCAGTGGGACAGGGGGATTCGGCTACACCTTC | CASSGTGGFGYTF
TRBJ2-5 | TRBV11-2 | NA | NA | TGTGCCAGCAGCCTAGGAGGGAGTAAAGAGACCCAGTACTTC | CASSLGGSKETQYF
TRBJ2-2 | TRBV30 | NA | NA | TGTGCCTGCTACAACACCGGGGAGCTGTTTTTT | CACYNTGELFF
TRBJ1-2 | TRBV5-1 | NA | NA | TGCGCCAGCAGCTTGGGCAGATCCAACTATGGCTACACCTTC | CASSLGRSNYGYTF
TRBJ1-1 | TRBV7-9 | NA | NA | TGTGCCAGCAGTCCTCCGGGATTCCAGGACACTGAAGCTTTCTTT | CASSPPGFQDTEAFF
TRBJ1-2 | TRBV6-1 | NA | NA | TGTGCCAGCAGTGAAGCGATGGGGAGAGGTGGCTACACCTTC | CASSEAMGRGGYTF
TRBJ1-6 | TRBV27 | NA | NA | TGTGCCAGCTCCTATGGGGTGTTCCCAGGGGACTCACCCCTCCACTTT | CASSYGVFPGDSPLHF
TRBJ1-4 | TRBV9 | NA | TRBD1 | TGTGCCAGCAGCGCTAGACAGGGTTTTAATGAAAAACTGTTTTTT | CASSARQGFNEKLFF
TRBJ2-5 | TRBV29-1 | NA | NA | TGCAGCGTTGTCACAGGGTACCAAGAGACCCAGTACTTC | CSVVTGYQETQYF
TRBJ1-2 | TRBV29-1 | NA | TRBD1 | TGCAGCGTTCGGACAGGGGATGGCTACACCTTC | CSVRTGDGYTF
TRBJ1-2 | TRBV29-1 | NA | TRBD1 | TGCAGCGCCCGAGGGACAGACCCGACTAACTATGGCTACACCTTC | CSARGTDPTNYGYTF
TRBJ2-1 | TRBV29-1 | NA | TRBD2 | TGCAGCGTTGATCGAGGGACTAGCGGGGGGATGGAGCAGTTCTTC | CSVDRGTSGGMEQFF
TRBJ2-7 | TRBV18 | NA | NA | TGTGCCAGCTCTCCGGGAACGGATGGCTACGAGCAGTACTTC | CASSPGTDGYEQYF
TRBJ2-7 | TRBV7-8 | NA | TRBD1 | TGTGCCAGCAGCCGGGACAGGGGATACGAGCAGTACTTC | CASSRDRGYEQYF
TRBJ1-2 | TRBV6-5 | NA | NA | TGTGCCAGCAGTTACAGGGGGTCTAATGGCTACACCTTC | CASSYRGSNGYTF
TRBJ1-2 | TRBV28 | NA | NA | TGTGCCAGCAACACCGGGGCGGGGGGCGCGCGGTGGGGCGGCTACACCTTC | CASNTGAGGARWGGYTF
TRBJ1-1 | TRBV14 | NA | TRBD1 | TGTGCCAGCAGCCAAATCGACGGACAGGGAATCACTGAAGCTTTCTTT | CASSQIDGQGITEAFF
TRBJ2-2 | TRBV7-2 | few | NA | TGTGCCAGCAGCTTATGGGGGGGCCCACCCACCGGGGAGCTGTTTTTT | CASSLWGGPPTGELFF
TRBJ2-5 | TRBV19 | NA | TRBD1 | TGTGCCAGTAGGCTTACAGGGGCGCGGTACCAAGAGACCCAGTACTTC | CASRLTGARYQETQYF
TRBJ2-2 | TRBV7-6 | NA | NA | TGTGCCAGCAGCCAGCAGACACCGCTGATCGCCGGGGAGCTGTTTTTT | CASSQQTPLIAGELFF
TRBJ2-7 | TRBV11-2 | NA | NA | TGTGCCAGCAGCGAGTCAGGGTCTAGCTCCTACGAGCAGTACTTC | CASSESGSSSYEQYF
TRBJ1-2 | TRBV2 | few | NA | TGTGCCAGCAGTTGGAGACAGGACTATGGCTACACCTTC | CASSWRQDYGYTF
TRBJ2-7 | TRBV11-3 | NA | TRBD1 | TGTGCCAGCAGCCAGGGGGCCACTCGGGACGAGCAGTACTTC | CASSQGATRDEQYF
TRBJ2-1 | TRBV3-1/TRBV3-2 | NA | NA | TGTGCCAGCAGCGCCCGAGACTCGACAGGCGAGCAGTTCTTC | CASSARDSTGEQFF
TRBJ2-5 | TRBV5-8 | NA | NA | TGTGCCAGCAGCTTGGTGTCGCCTCAGGGGTACACCCAGTACTTC | CASSLVSPQGYTQYF
TRBJ2-1 | TRBV29-1 | NA | NA | TGCAGCGGATCTGGGGAGTCCCCGGTTAGTGAGCAGTTCTTC | CSGSGESPVSEQFF
TRBJ2-3 | TRBV7-2 | NA | NA | TGTGCCAGCAGCTCATCCAGGGTAGATACGCAGTATTTT | CASSSSRVDTQYF
TRBJ1-3 | TRBV29-1 | NA | NA | TGCAGCGTTCCGGACAGCTCTGGAAACACCATATATTTT | CSVPDSSGNTIYF
TRBJ1-1 | TRBV19 | once | NA | TGTGCCAGTAGAGGGGCCTACCCTGAAGCTTTCTTT | CASRGAYPEAFF
TRBJ2-3 | TRBV4-2 | NA | TRBD2 | TGTGCCAGCAGCCAAGACGGGACTAGCGGGTGGGGGGATACGCAGTATTTT | CASSQDGTSGWGDTQYF
TRBJ2-7 | TRBV29-1 | NA | TRBD1 | TGCAGCGTTGAAACGGAAGGGGGCGGTTACGAGCAGTACTTC | CSVETEGGGYEQYF
TRBJ1-6 | TRBV11-2 | NA | TRBD1 | TGTGCCAGCAGCCTTACGGGGGCCACAGGGGGGTATTCACCCCTCCACTTT | CASSLTGATGGYSPLHF
TRBJ2-7 | TRBV14 | few | TRBD2 | TGTGCCAGCGTGATCGGGAGGTACGAGCAGTACTTC | CASVIGRYEQYF
TRBJ2-7 | TRBV7-8 | few | TRBD1 | TGTGCCAGCAGCTTCACAGGGGACTCCTACGAGCAGTACTTC | CASSFTGDSYEQYF
TRBJ1-2 | TRBV28 | NA | TRBD1 | TGTGCCAGCAGTTCGCCGGGACAGAATAACTATGGCTACACCTTC | CASSSPGQNNYGYTF
TRBJ1-4 | TRBV19 | NA | NA | TGTGCCAGTAGTATTCCGGTTAAAACTAATGAAAAACTGTTTTTT | CASSIPVKTNEKLFF
TRBJ2-1 | TRBV11-3 | NA | TRBD2 | TGTGCCAGCAGCACTAGCGGGAGTGGGGACAATGAGCAGTTCTTC | CASSTSGSGDNEQFF
TRBJ2-7 | TRBV18 | NA | NA | TGTGCCAGCTCACCAGCCAGGTCCAACGAGCAGTACTTC | CASSPARSNEQYF
TRBJ1-2 | TRBV10-1 | NA | NA | TGCGCCAGCAGTCCTTGGGGGGACCCCAATGGCTACACCTTC | CASSPWGDPNGYTF
TRBJ2-5 | TRBV4-1 | NA | TRBD2 | TGCGCCAGCAGCCAAGAGCCCACCGGGACTACCTCGGAGGTACAAGAGACCCAGTACTTC | CASSQEPTGTTSEVQETQYF
TRBJ1-5 | TRBV3-1/TRBV3-2 | NA | NA | TGTGCCAGCAGCCAAGCCAGGGAGGGTCAGCCCCAGCATTTT | CASSQAREGQPQHF
TRBJ2-1 | TRBV7-9 | NA | TRBD2 | TGTGCCAGCAGCGGACCTAGCGGGTTCAATGAGCAGTTCTTC | CASSGPSGFNEQFF
TRBJ1-2 | TRBV5-4 | NA | NA | TGTGCCAGCAGATCCGGGACACCCTTGGGGAACTATGGCTACACCTTC | CASRSGTPLGNYGYTF
TRBJ1-1 | TRBV12-3/TRBV12-4 | NA | TRBD1 | TGTGCCAGTTGGGACAGATTGAACACTGAAGCTTTCTTT | CASWDRLNTEAFF
TRBJ1-6 | TRBV5-1 | NA | NA | TGCGCCAGCAGCTTAAAACCGGGGGGTATGGCACCCCTCCACTTT | CASSLKPGGMAPLHF
TRBJ1-1 | TRBV12-3/TRBV12-4 | NA | NA | TGTGCCAGCAGTCGCGGACAGCTCACTGAAGCTTTCTTT | CASSRGQLTEAFF
TRBJ2-7 | TRBV6-6 | NA | TRBD1 | TGTGCCAGCAGACCGGGACAGGGGTCCTACGAGCAGTACTTC | CASRPGQGSYEQYF
TRBJ2-7 | TRBV12-3/TRBV12-4 | NA | TRBD1 | TGTGCCAGCACCCGGGACAGCACCTACGAGCAGTACTTC | CASTRDSTYEQYF